These 21 T cell receptor beta chains share one sample of origin, sequenced in a study of T cell responses to AZD1222 COVID-19 vaccine. The method was immunoSEQ multiplex PCR; TCRdb's version includes in-frame clones alone and lacks a portion of them. The sample carries about 140,000 clones, approximately 95% recorded once. The sequencing used peripheral blood, collected on day 0 of MenACWY control vaccination. Source of these receptors: an adult in good health.

In nucleotides, the CDR3 is TGTGCCAGCAGCTTAGATCTGACAATTCGGGGACACTATGGCTACACCTTC. Protein sequence: CASSLDLTIRGHYGYTF. This chain uses TRBV11-3 with TRBJ1-2, with D perhaps matching TRBD1 (5 bases). Trimming removed 0 bases at V and 3 bases at J, with 17 bases between. Germline CDR1 SGHNT, CDR2 YENEEA. CDR3 length: 17 amino acids. The whole variable domain, filled in from reference TRBV11-3 and TRBJ1-2, reads EAGVVQSPRYKIIEKKQPVAFWCNPISGHNTLYWYLQNLGQGPELLIRYENEEAVDDSQLPKDRFSAERLKGVDSTLKIQPAELGDSAVYLCASSLDLTIRGHYGYTFGSGTRLTVV.

The V call is TRBV3-1 (or the pseudogene TRBV3-2), the J call TRBJ1-1, with 8 bases identical to TRBD1. Germline V gene sequence: CDR1 LGHDT, CDR2 YNNKEL (reference sequence). Losses at the gene ends were 4 bases for V and 9 bases for J; bases not matched to a gene: 7. This CDR3 contains 13 residues. CDR3 in DNA: TGTGCCAGCAGCCTGCAGGGGACAGGCAAAGCTTTCTTT. Protein product: CASSLQGTGKAFF.

This chain joins TRBV4-2 and TRBJ2-7; unclear D gene. Trimming shortened V by 1 base and J by 3 bases, and 10 bases separated the two germline ends. Per germline, CDR1 LGHNA and CDR2 YNFKEQ. The CDR3 contains 14 residues. CDR3 sequence reads: CASSQGDENYEQYF. CDR3 nucleotide sequence: TGTGCCAGCAGCCAAGGAGATGAGAACTACGAGCAGTACTTC.

The V and J genes are TRBV18 and TRBJ1-1, with a possible D match to TRBD1 (5 bases). V was clipped by 4 bases and J by 6 bases, with 21 bases between them. This CDR3 contains 16 residues. Per germline, CDR1 KGHSH and CDR2 LQKENI. The chain's CDR3 is CASSLLGTGDRAEAFF. In DNA, the CDR3 is TGTGCCAGCTCACTACTTGGGACGGGAGATAGAGCTGAAGCTTTCTTT.

Of note for this clone: Distinct nucleotide sequences in the sample also encode this CDR3. This chain uses TRBV28 with TRBJ1-1; D not resolved. The CDR3 sequence is 13 residues long. V was cut by 5 bases and J by 5 bases, with 12 bases left in between. Germline loops: CDR1 MDHEN, CDR2 SYDVKM. DNA for the CDR3: TGTGCCAGCAGTCTTCCGGGGAGAACTGAAGCTTTCTTT. Protein sequence: CASSLPGRTEAFF.

The chain couples TRBV18 to TRBJ2-1; D remains unclear. This CDR3 is built from 15 residues. Trimming shortened V by 0 bases and J by 4 bases, and 10 bases separated the two germline ends. CDR1 and CDR2 from the germline V gene are KGHSH and LQKENI. CDR3 DNA: TGTGCCAGCTCACCACCTGAGGCCCGATACAATGAGCAGTTCTTC. As protein: CASSPPEARYNEQFF. Looking up the rest from reference TRBV18 and TRBJ2-1 gives the full variable domain: NAGVMQNPRHLVRRRGQEARLRCSPMKGHSHVYWYRQLPEEGLKFMVYLQKENIIDESGMPKERFSAEFPKEGPSILRIQQVVRGDSAAYFCASSPPEARYNEQFFGPGTRLTVL.

The V gene is TRBV19, the J gene TRBJ1-1, with D tentatively TRBD1 (6 bases). Germline values: CDR1 LNHDA, CDR2 SQIVND (reference sequence). The CDR3 covers 12 residues. Trimming stripped 8 bases from V and 3 bases from J, with 10 bases between. In nucleotides, the CDR3 is TGTGCCAGTTCCCAGGGGTACACTGAAGCTTTCTTT. Residues: CASSQGYTEAFF.

The rearrangement joins TRBV18 to TRBJ1-4; a weak D match, TRBD1 (6 bases). CDR1 and CDR2 (germline): KGHSH, LQKENI. The CDR3 covers 16 residues. The V and J ends lost 5 bases and 8 bases respectively, with 21 bases between them. CDR3 in amino acids: CASSTAKQGLQEKLFF. The CDR3, as DNA: TGTGCCAGCTCAACAGCCAAACAGGGTCTACAGGAAAAACTGTTTTTT. Looking up the rest from reference TRBV18 and TRBJ1-4 gives the full variable domain: NAGVMQNPRHLVRRRGQEARLRCSPMKGHSHVYWYRQLPEEGLKFMVYLQKENIIDESGMPKERFSAEFPKEGPSILRIQQVVRGDSAAYFCASSTAKQGLQEKLFFGSGTQLSVL.

V usage is TRBV11-2 and J usage is TRBJ2-5, with 7 bases aligning to TRBD2. The CDR3 spans 14 residues. CDR1 and CDR2 (germline): SGHAT, FQNNGV. The V and J ends lost 4 bases and 5 bases, in that order; junction bases with no gene match: 7. The CDR3 spells CASSWKGGGETQYF. In nucleotides, the CDR3 is TGTGCCAGCAGCTGGAAGGGCGGGGGTGAGACCCAGTACTTC.

V gene TRBV29-1 combines with J gene TRBJ1-2, with a tentative D call TRBD1 (6 bases). CDR3 length: 11 residues. Per the germline V gene, CDR1 is SQVTM and CDR2 is ANQGSEA. Trimming removed 4 bases at V and 7 bases at J, with 10 bases between. The CDR3 spells CSVGQGSGYTF. The CDR3 DNA is TGCAGCGTTGGCCAGGGGAGTGGCTACACCTTC.

The chain carries TRBV13 and TRBJ1-6; 7 nucleotides agree with TRBD1. The length of the CDR3 is 15 residues. The V gene's germline CDR1 is PRHDT and CDR2 FYEKMQ (reference sequence). V dropped 7 bases and J dropped 5; count of bases not matched to a gene: 8. Here the CDR3 reads CASNTGTADNSPLHF. For the CDR3, the DNA is TGTGCCAGCAACACAGGGACAGCTGATAATTCACCCCTCCACTTT.

The chain carries TRBV29-1 and TRBJ1-3, with 10 positions matching TRBD1. The germline gives CDR1 SQVTM, CDR2 ANQGSEA. After removal of 6 bases from V and 2 bases from J, the junction contained 13 bases not matched to a gene. The CDR3 has 17 amino acids. The CDR3 DNA follows: TGCAGCGTCCTCCCCCCCCCAGGACAGGGGGCTGGAAACACCATATATTTT. This sequence encodes CSVLPPPGQGAGNTIYF.

This chain joins TRBV6-2 or TRBV6-3 and TRBJ2-7; D possibly uses TRBD1 or TRBD2 (5 bases each). Trimming left V 4 bases short and J 7 bases short, with 14 bases between. Germline V gene lookup returns CDR1 MNHEY and CDR2 SVGEGT. The CDR3 runs 13 residues. DNA of the CDR3: TGTGCCAGCAGTTTCGGGGCACCGGGGGAGCAGTACTTC. It is translated as CASSFGAPGEQYF.

This chain connects TRBV7-9 to TRBJ2-1; no reliable D call. V was pared by 5 bases and J by 15 bases, with 17 bases between. Germline V CDR1 and CDR2: SEHNR, FQNEAQ (reference sequence). This CDR3 has 12 residues. The CDR3, as DNA: TGTGCCAGCAGCCCCCCGCTAAGGTCGCCGTTCTTC. It is translated as CASSPPLRSPFF. Full variable domain (missing parts from reference TRBV7-9 and TRBJ2-1): DTGVSQNPRHKITKRGQNVTFRCDPISEHNRLYWYRQTLGQGPEFLTYFQNEAQLEKSRLLSDRFSAERPKGSFSTLEIQRTEQGDSAMYLCASSPPLRSPFFGPGTRLTVL.

The CDR3 bases are TGTGCCAGCAGCTTAAGCCAGAGCAATCAGCCCCAGCATTTT. Translating it yields CASSLSQSNQPQHF. The chain uses TRBV7-2 and TRBJ1-5, with D unresolved. CDR1 is SGHTA, CDR2 FQGNSA, per germline. V lost 2 bases, J lost 1 base, and 6 bases lay in between. This CDR3 contains 14 residues. Looking up the rest from reference TRBV7-2 and TRBJ1-5 gives the full variable domain: GAGVSQSPSNKVTEKGKDVELRCDPISGHTALYWYRQSLGQGLEFLIYFQGNSAPDKSGLPSDRFSAERTGGSVSTLTIQRTQQEDSAVYLCASSLSQSNQPQHFGDGTRLSIL.

The chain employs TRBV6-5 and TRBJ2-2; D perhaps matches TRBD1 (5 bases). Germline CDR1 MNHEY, CDR2 SVGAGI. This CDR3 contains 12 residues. With 5 bases removed from V and 5 bases from J, the gap between germline ends came to 6 bases. The CDR3 reads CASSHRTGELFF. In DNA, the CDR3 is TGTGCCAGCAGTCACAGGACCGGGGAGCTGTTTTTT.

The V gene is TRBV5-8, the J gene TRBJ1-1, with a weak D call TRBD1 (5 bases). Between the trimmed V and J ends, which lost 0 bases and 1 base, there was a span of 10 bases. Germline loops: CDR1 SGHTS, CDR2 YDEGEE. The CDR3 totals 15 residues. CDR3 bases: TGTGCCAGCAGCTTGGTAGGGGCCCGGAACACTGAAGCTTTCTTT. Its protein is CASSLVGARNTEAFF.

This sequence joins TRBV27 and TRBJ1-1, with TRBD1 matching over 8 bases. The CDR3 contains 15 residues. J was trimmed by 3 bases and V by 0 bases; bases with no gene match: 3. From germline, CDR1 is MNHEY and CDR2 SMNVEV (reference sequence). The DNA for the CDR3 is TGTGCCAGCAGTTTATCGACAGGGGCGGACACTGAAGCTTTCTTT. It translates to CASSLSTGADTEAFF.

The chain combines TRBV13 with TRBJ2-7; D uncertain. Germline values: CDR1 PRHDT, CDR2 FYEKMQ (reference sequence). Trimming took off 5 bases at V and 7 bases at J, with 15 bases between the two ends. The length of the CDR3 is 13 residues. The CDR3 here is CASSRTVAGEQYF. In nucleotides, the CDR3 is TGTGCCAGCAGCCGGACGGTGGCTGGGGAGCAGTACTTC.

This clone occurred once. The chain recombines TRBV4-1 with TRBJ2-3; D call uncertain. V lost 0 bases and J lost 0, with 7 bases in between. This CDR3 comprises 15 residues. The germline V gene encodes CDR1 MGHRA and CDR2 YSYEKL. CDR3 bases: TGCGCCAGCAGCCAAGAGTTCAGAAGCACAGATACGCAGTATTTT. Its translation: CASSQEFRSTDTQYF.

V is TRBV7-7 and J is TRBJ1-1; no clear D. Trimming cost V 2 bases and J 1 base, with 5 bases left between them. Germline V gives CDR1 SSHAT, CDR2 FNYEAQ (reference sequence). This CDR3 is 13 amino acids long. The CDR3 bases are TGTGCCAGCAGCTTACGAAGGAACACTGAAGCTTTCTTT. Its protein product is CASSLRRNTEAFF.